This T cell receptor (beta chain) was found in a study of blood T cells in healthy people across ages. Germline CDR1 KGHSH, CDR2 LQKENI. The CDR3 is 14 amino acids. The V end lost 2 bases, the J end lost 8 bases, and 13 bases lay between the germline ends. For the second PCR, which ran for about 6 to 11 cycles, a sample-barcoded 5' primer and a J-beta primer mix were used. TCRdb re-called the 5' RACE reads with MiXCR, one entry per CDR3 protein. The sample shows roughly 800,000 distinct CDR3 sequences, roughly 64% of them seen only once. This TCR derives from a man aged 25 to 45 in good health. The V gene is TRBV18, the J gene TRBJ2-1, with D perhaps TRBD2 (7 bases). Sequencing was performed on blood. The DNA of the CDR3 is TGTGCCAGCTCACCATTGGGGGGGCTTGATGAGCAGTTCTTC. Protein sequence: CASSPLGGLDEQFF.